Shown below are 9 T cell receptor beta chains from a single sample sequenced in a study of beta chain features in type 1 diabetes. Sequenced material consisted of expressed TCRB transcripts (all of the isolated RNA was reverse transcribed). Sequenced by immunoSEQ multiplex PCR; TCRdb stores in-frame clones only, minus some. The data contain about 330,000 clones, roughly 9.6% of them seen just once; the ten biggest clones take up around 0.015%. The sample consisted of naive CD4+ T cells from blood. These receptor sequences come from a woman in her 30s in good health.

This clone was found a few times. This chain uses TRBV19 with TRBJ2-5; no reliable D call. CDR3 size: 15 residues. The ends were cut back, 1 base at V and 0 bases at J, with 9 bases in the middle. Per the germline V gene, CDR1 is LNHDA and CDR2 is SQIVND (reference sequence). CDR3 region: CASSIGSIHQETQYF. CDR3 in DNA: TGTGCCAGTAGTATAGGTAGTATCCACCAAGAGACCCAGTACTTC.

V gene TRBV30 combines with J gene TRBJ1-2; D ambiguous. This CDR3 contains 13 residues. V lost 3 bases and J 2 bases, leaving 10 bases between the germline ends. CDR1 and CDR2 (germline): GTSNPN, SVGIG (reference sequence). In nucleotides, the CDR3 is TGTGCCTGGAGCCTGTCTCGGAACTATGGCTACACCTTC. Encoded protein: CAWSLSRNYGYTF.

The chain recombines TRBV11-1 with TRBJ2-7; 10 bases are shared with TRBD1. Germline V gives CDR1 SGHAT, CDR2 FQDESV (reference sequence). The CDR3 has 15 amino acids. J was trimmed by 3 bases and V by 6 bases; bases with no gene match: 8. This CDR3 reads CASSIRQGASYEQYF. The CDR3 DNA follows: TGTGCCAGCAGTATTCGACAGGGGGCGAGCTACGAGCAGTACTTC.

The table lists this clone with a few counts. The V gene is TRBV15, the J gene TRBJ1-5, with D hard to call. This CDR3 is 14 amino acids long. V dropped 0 bases and J dropped 5 bases, with 8 bases sitting between them. The V gene's germline CDR1 is LNHNV and CDR2 YYDKDF (reference sequence). CDR3: CATSRDRGYQPQHF. Here the CDR3 DNA reads TGTGCCACCAGCAGAGACCGGGGTTATCAGCCCCAGCATTTT.

The rearrangement links TRBV5-1 to TRBJ2-3, with a weak D call TRBD2 (6 bases). V gave up 5 bases and J gave up 3 bases, with 7 bases separating them. The CDR3 runs 12 residues. Germline CDR1 SGHRS, CDR2 YFSETQ. The CDR3 region is CASRAGTDTQYF. The DNA of the CDR3 is TGCGCCAGCAGAGCGGGTACAGATACGCAGTATTTT.

This clone was observed a handful of times. The chain joins TRBV6-5 to TRBJ1-1; the D gene is possibly TRBD1 (5 bases). V lost 4 bases and J 0 bases, leaving 6 bases between the germline ends. Germline CDR1 is MNHEY and CDR2 is SVGAGI. This CDR3 region has 13 residues. The CDR3 coding sequence is TGTGCCAGCAGTTCGACAGTGAACACTGAAGCTTTCTTT. It translates to CASSSTVNTEAFF.

Only a few counts were recorded for this clone. The chain combines TRBV29-1 with TRBJ2-1, with D perhaps TRBD2 (6 bases). The CDR3 spans 13 residues. The V end was cut by 6 bases, the J end by 6 bases, with 15 bases between. Looked up from germline, CDR1 is SQVTM and CDR2 is ANQGSEA. CDR3 sequence (DNA): TGCAGCGTGGGGGGTAGCATGGCCAATGAGCAGTTCTTC. Translated, it gives CSVGGSMANEQFF.

This clone was counted between two and nine times. The CDR3: CASGLGGTNTGELFF. The CDR3 DNA follows: TGTGCTAGTGGTTTAGGGGGTACGAACACCGGGGAGCTGTTTTTT. The chain combines TRBV12-5 with TRBJ2-2; a possible D gene is TRBD1 (6 bases). The V end lost 3 bases, the J end lost 0 bases, and 8 bases lay between the germline ends. The CDR3 covers 15 residues. Germline V CDR1 and CDR2: LGHNT, FRNRAP.

This chain connects TRBV6-5 to TRBJ1-5; D not resolved. Between the trimmed V and J ends, which lost 2 bases and 1 base, there was a span of 9 bases. Germline CDR1 MNHEY, CDR2 SVGAGI. The CDR3 totals 15 residues. The DNA for the CDR3 is TGTGCCAGCAGTTACAGCGGCAGGAGCAATCAGCCCCAGCATTTT. Protein: CASSYSGRSNQPQHF.